This T cell receptor (beta chain) was captured by sequencing in a study of T-cell memory formation after mild COVID-19. Study-wide points: Clones that got smaller from day 15 to 85 had even CD4/CD8, while clones growing later tipped toward CD4+. SARS-CoV-2 specificity was not confirmed for second-wave clones peaking on day 37.

cDNA libraries for TCR alpha and TCR beta, carrying sample barcodes and UMIs, came from 5'RACE with constant-segment primers. TCRdb reprocessed the 5' RACE reads with MiXCR, giving one entry per CDR3 protein. The repertoire holds about 350,000 distinct CDR3 sequences, with roughly an eighth as singletons. With regard to this clonotype: The antigen is unknown.

Germline CDR1 SGHAT, CDR2 FQDESV (reference sequence). This CDR3 has 15 amino acids. V dropped 5 bases and J dropped 5; count of bases not matched to a gene: 6. The sequence came from a man between 18 and 35 years old who had mild COVID-19 (a few samples of this study predate the infection). Cell type and time point are not known. Sequences were obtained from PBMCs or a T cell subset sorted from them (not recorded which). This sequence joins TRBV11-1 and TRBJ2-1, with 10 bases aligning to TRBD2. The DNA for the CDR3 is TGTGCCAGCAGCGCCTTCAGCGGGGGGGACAATGAGCAGTTCTTC. Translating gives CASSAFSGGDNEQFF. The full variable domain, completed using reference TRBV11-1 and TRBJ2-1, is EAEVAQSPRYKITEKSQAVAFWCDPISGHATLYWYRQILGQGPELLVQFQDESVVDDSQLPKDRFSAERLKGVDSTLKIQPAELGDSAMYLCASSAFSGGDNEQFFGPGTRLTVL.